This T cell receptor beta chain was captured in a study of response to subunit inactivated influenza vaccine (dated by TCRdb to 2016 to 2019). In terms of the full investigation: To follow how T cells responded to a trivalent subunit inactivated influenza vaccine, the researchers relied on deep quantitative profiling of the T cell receptor repertoire. Points the paper makes about the study in general: According to the authors, only a limited number of new T cells may be recruited by each seasonal influenza vaccination.

Reading the germline V gene gives CDR1 SGHTS and CDR2 YDEGEE. V loses 5 bases of germline sequence and J loses 2 bases, and the interval between the two ends is 2 bases. CDR3 length: 11 amino acids, cysteine to phenylalanine. Only CDR3 DNA remains: 33 bases, in frame from the first base. This clonotype has more than one count but fewer than ten. Its antigen is still unknown. Base-call qualities are not available, and no considerably larger clone is one nucleotide away. Library generation was performed with RT-PCR. The instrument given in TCRdb is Illumina HiSeq 2500. The public reads were run again by TCRdb, first through fastp at Q25 and then through MiXCR, and only productive beta chains were kept. Each record represents a unique CDR3 protein, reported with the most common genes and DNA among its rows. In this sample the table shows roughly 500,000 distinct CDR3 sequences, about 25% of which occur a single time. About 1.9% of the sample lies in the top ten.

The TCR sequence derives from a man between 50 and 59 years old who received an inactivated influenza vaccine. Donor details come from another sample of the same person, matched by shared clones. The material sequenced was CD4+ T cells sorted from PBMCs, taken 4 to 6 days after vaccination. The sequence is built from TRBV5-8 and TRBJ2-1; no D gene can be assigned with confidence. CDR3 protein: CASRTYNEQFF. The DNA sequence is as follows: TGTGCCAGCAGAACCTACAATGAGCAGTTCTTC.